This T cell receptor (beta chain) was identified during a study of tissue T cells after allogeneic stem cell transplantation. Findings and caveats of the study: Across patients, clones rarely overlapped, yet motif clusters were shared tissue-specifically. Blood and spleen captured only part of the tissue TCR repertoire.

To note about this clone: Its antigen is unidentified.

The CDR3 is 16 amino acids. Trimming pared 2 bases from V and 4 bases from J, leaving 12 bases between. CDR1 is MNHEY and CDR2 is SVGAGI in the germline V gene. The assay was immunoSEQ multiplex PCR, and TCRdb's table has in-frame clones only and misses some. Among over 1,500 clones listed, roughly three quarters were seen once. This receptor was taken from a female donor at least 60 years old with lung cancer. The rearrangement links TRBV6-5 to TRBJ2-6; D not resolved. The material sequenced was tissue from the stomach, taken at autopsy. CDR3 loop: CASSYGVGFGANVLTF. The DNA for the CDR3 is TGTGCCAGCAGTTACGGGGTCGGGTTCGGGGCCAACGTCCTGACTTTC.